This paragraph reports one TCR beta chain. Its antigen is unidentified. The sample comes from a study of vaccination effects on CD4 cells after COVID-19. Overall study: It was a median of 72 days after the second dose that post-vaccine samples were obtained. Study results and limitations: Clones induced by infection and by vaccine showed marked clonal contraction late after vaccination. There was only 1 of 255 vaccine-induced clones in healthy vaccinees that cross-reacted with common cold coronaviruses.

Expansion with viral peptide pools was applied to antigen-specific CD4+ T cells by the ViraFEST assay prior to sequencing. Once cultured for 10 days, the cells underwent separation to obtain CD4+ T cells. Either the mRNA-1273 or the BNT162b2 vaccine was given to participants as two doses. The culture medium for two million PBMC per well included roughly 10 IU/ml IL-2 and about 9.1 ug/ml peptides. Germline V gives CDR1 SGHRS, CDR2 YFSETQ. The CDR3 length is 15 residues. Trimming stripped 4 bases from V and 4 bases from J, with 14 bases between. Assay: immunoSEQ multiplex PCR; the TCRdb copy retains only in-frame clones and omits some. Counted here are tens of thousands of clones, roughly 79% occurring once; the ten biggest clones make up less than 7.5%.

The sequence was collected from a human donor who received a COVID-19 vaccine. Some clones in this sample may be carry-over from other donors' samples. The sequencing used CD4+ T cells from PBMCs cultured with SARS-CoV-2 spike peptides, collected after COVID-19 vaccination. This sequence joins TRBV5-1 and TRBJ2-2, with D possibly being TRBD1 (6 bases). CDR3 amino acids: CASSLPGASTGELFF. The CDR3 coding sequence is TGCGCCAGCAGCCTCCCAGGGGCGAGCACCGGGGAGCTGTTTTTT.